This passage covers 9 T cell receptor beta chains from one sample sequenced in a study of blood T cell repertoires in COVID-19. Clones were sequenced by immunoSEQ multiplex PCR, and TCRdb holds only the in-frame ones, with some missing. The repertoire has 250,000 to 350,000 clones, around 82% of them found once; the top ten carry approximately 1.2%. Sample: peripheral blood. The receptor source for this set is a woman in her forties or fifties with acute or convalescent COVID-19.

The J gene is TRBJ2-3, the V gene TRBV5-5; no definite D call. This CDR3 comprises 16 residues. CDR1 is SGHKS and CDR2 is YYEKEE in the germline V gene (reference sequence). V was cut by 2 bases and J by 2 bases, with 15 bases left in between. This chain's CDR3 is CASSFAARQYTDTQYF. The CDR3 DNA is TGTGCCAGCAGCTTCGCAGCCAGACAATACACAGATACGCAGTATTTT.

CDR3 region: CASGSEADSPLHF. CDR3 in DNA: TGTGCTAGTGGTTCCGAGGCCGATTCACCCCTCCACTTT. The chain combines TRBV12-5 with TRBJ1-6; D is undetermined. The V end was cut by 4 bases, the J end by 8 bases, with 9 bases between. CDR3 length equals 13 residues. Germline assignment: CDR1 LGHNT and CDR2 FRNRAP.

The chain uses TRBV28 and TRBJ1-2; tentatively, D is TRBD1 (6 bases). Germline CDR1 is MDHEN and CDR2 is SYDVKM. V was clipped by 5 bases and J by 7 bases, with 14 bases between them. There are 13 residues in the CDR3. CDR3 nucleotide sequence: TGTGCCAGCAGTGGGGGCAGGGGCCTTGGCTACACCTTC. The encoded protein is CASSGGRGLGYTF.

The sample holds a few counts of this clone. The sample contains more than one DNA sequence encoding this CDR3. The V and J genes are TRBV10-3 and TRBJ1-4, with TRBD1 as a possible D gene (5 bases). CDR3 length: 15 amino acids. Germline CDR1 reads ENHRY; CDR2 reads SYGVKD. V gave up 0 bases and J gave up 3 bases, with 8 bases separating them. CDR3: CAISESGGANEKLFF. The CDR3 nucleotides read TGTGCCATCAGTGAGTCCGGGGGGGCTAATGAAAAACTGTTTTTT.

This chain's CDR3 is CASSTDSTEAFF. The CDR3, as DNA: TGTGCCAGCAGTACGGACAGCACTGAAGCTTTCTTT. V and J are TRBV2 and TRBJ1-1; D is perhaps TRBD1 (6 bases). CDR1 and CDR2 (germline): SNHLY, FYNNEI. The V end lost 5 bases, the J end lost 4 bases, and 8 bases lay between the germline ends. This CDR3 spans 12 amino acids.

This chain uses TRBV18 with TRBJ1-1; D is unclear. The CDR3 runs to 14 residues. V was shortened by 6 bases and J by 1 base, with 12 bases between the two germline ends. The germline V gene has CDR1 KGHSH and CDR2 LQKENI. The CDR3 nucleotides are TGTGCCAGCTCCCGGGAACAAACGAACACTGAAGCTTTCTTT. It encodes CASSREQTNTEAFF. Looking up the rest from reference TRBV18 and TRBJ1-1 gives the full variable domain: NAGVMQNPRHLVRRRGQEARLRCSPMKGHSHVYWYRQLPEEGLKFMVYLQKENIIDESGMPKERFSAEFPKEGPSILRIQQVVRGDSAAYFCASSREQTNTEAFFGQGTRLTVV.

This clone occurred a few times. The chain employs TRBV7-2 and TRBJ1-1, with D possibly being TRBD1 (6 bases). The CDR3 length is 14 residues. Germline V CDR1 and CDR2: SGHTA, FQGNSA. V was shortened by 3 bases and J by 4 bases, with 12 bases between the two germline ends. CDR3 sequence: CASSFQGYGTEAFF. The CDR3 bases are TGTGCCAGCAGCTTTCAGGGGTACGGCACTGAAGCTTTCTTT.

V gene TRBV3-1 (or the pseudogene TRBV3-2) combines with J gene TRBJ1-1, with D maybe TRBD1 (5 bases). The CDR3 totals 12 residues. V shed 0 bases and J shed 10 bases, with 9 bases lying between them. Germline lookup yields CDR1 LGHDT and CDR2 YNNKEL (reference sequence). DNA for the CDR3: TGTGCCAGCAGCCAAGAACAGGCCCGAGCTTTCTTT. The encoded protein is CASSQEQARAFF.

This clone showed up just a few times. The chain links TRBV5-5 to TRBJ2-6; 10 nucleotides align to TRBD1. Germline values: CDR1 SGHKS, CDR2 YYEKEE (reference sequence). CDR3 length: 17 amino acids. V shed 5 bases, J shed 2 bases, and the junction held 7 bases outside the gene matches. CDR3 in amino acids: CASSDDRGRTGANVLTF. As DNA, the CDR3 is TGTGCCAGCAGTGATGACAGGGGGCGGACTGGGGCCAACGTCCTGACTTTC.